The present TCR beta chain was sequenced within a study of blood T cell repertoires in COVID-19. Generated by immunoSEQ multiplex PCR, the TCRdb table keeps only in-frame clones and is missing some. This table has about 130,000 clones, 84% appearing once. This clonotype originated in a human donor in a cohort sampled during active COVID-19. The sample consisted of peripheral blood.

This chain's CDR3 is CASSSPGLAGGGEQFF. DNA of the CDR3: TGCGCCAGCAGTTCACCAGGACTAGCGGGGGGAGGTGAGCAGTTCTTC. The V and J genes are TRBV5-1 and TRBJ2-1; the match to TRBD2 covers 14 bases. The CDR3 is 16 amino acids. V was clipped by 5 bases and J by 9 bases; unmatched bases: 10. Germline-derived CDR1 and CDR2 are SGHRS and YFSETQ.